The following is a TCR beta chain sequence with its context. Its antigen is still unknown. This entry is derived from a study of T-cell memory formation after mild COVID-19. Study outcomes and limitations: A second wave expanding day 15 to 37 was CD4+-biased; contracting clones were balanced. The main location of contracting CD4+ clones was CM and EM, and that of contracting CD8+ clones was EMRA. The finding that pre-infection memory included some responding clones suggested that cross-reactive memory joined.

TCRdb reprocessed the 5' RACE reads with MiXCR, giving one entry per CDR3 protein. This sample yields around 250,000 distinct CDR3 sequences, of which about 16% are seen a single time; approximately 23% belongs to the top ten. The germline gives CDR1 MNHEY, CDR2 SVGAGI. V shed 6 bases and J 2 bases; nucleotides not matched to a gene: 8. This CDR3 is 16 amino acids long. The chain uses TRBV6-5 and TRBJ2-5, with 11 positions matching TRBD2. The sequenced sample consisted of PBMCs or a T cell subset sorted from them (not recorded which). This clonotype was sampled from a man aged 18 to 30 who had mild COVID-19 (a few samples of this study predate the infection). Cell type and time point are not known. This chain's CDR3 is CASRPGTSGPQETQYF. CDR3 coding DNA: TGTGCCAGCAGACCCGGGACTAGCGGCCCGCAAGAGACCCAGTACTTC.